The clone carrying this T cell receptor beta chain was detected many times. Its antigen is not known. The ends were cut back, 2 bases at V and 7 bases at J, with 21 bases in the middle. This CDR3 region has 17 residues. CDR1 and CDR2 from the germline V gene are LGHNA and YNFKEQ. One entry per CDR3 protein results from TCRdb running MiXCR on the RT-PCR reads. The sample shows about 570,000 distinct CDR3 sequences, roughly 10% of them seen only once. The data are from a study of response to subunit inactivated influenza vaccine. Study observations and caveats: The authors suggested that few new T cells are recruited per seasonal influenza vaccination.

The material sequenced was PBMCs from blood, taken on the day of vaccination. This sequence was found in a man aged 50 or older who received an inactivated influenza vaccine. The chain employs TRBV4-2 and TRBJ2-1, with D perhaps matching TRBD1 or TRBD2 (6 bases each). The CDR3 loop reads CASSQSIALGGVNEQFF. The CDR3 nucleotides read TGTGCCAGCAGCCAATCTATTGCTCTGGGGGGCGTAAATGAGCAGTTCTTC.